The 27 T cell receptor beta chains reported below all come from one sample, sequenced in a study of human T cells and chemical hapten exposure. MiXCR was run by TCRdb on the RACE reads, yielding one entry per CDR3 protein. The table lists roughly 200,000 distinct CDR3 sequences, 24% of them singletons. Time point meaning: patch test 3, about 24 weeks after DPC sensitization. Treatment meaning: therapeutic diphenylcyclopropenone sensitization with weekly scalp DPC. The source material was whole blood, sampled in connection with sensitization to the hapten diphenylcyclopropenone (DPC). The receptors stem from a woman in her forties with alopecia areata. Some clones in this sample may be carry-over from other donors' samples.

The J gene is TRBJ1-3, the V gene TRBV15; no definite D call. Deletions cut 9 bases from V and 5 bases from J, with 8 bases between. The CDR3 loop spans 11 amino acids. Per germline, CDR1 LNHNV and CDR2 YYDKDF (reference sequence). CDR3 DNA: TGTGCCACTTTTTACCGAAACACCATATATTTT. Protein sequence: CATFYRNTIYF.

This clonotype was counted only a few times. The V call is TRBV2, the J call TRBJ2-3; D may be TRBD1 or TRBD2 (5 bases each). Germline V gives CDR1 SNHLY, CDR2 FYNNEI. The CDR3 has 14 amino acids. V was clipped by 11 bases and J by 2 bases, with 17 bases between them. The CDR3 loop reads CAGGGGRDTDTQYF. The CDR3 DNA follows: TGTGCCGGAGGAGGTGGCAGGGACACAGATACGCAGTATTTT.

This clonotype has only a few counts. V and J are TRBV7-2 and TRBJ2-7; D is perhaps TRBD1 (5 bases). Germline CDR1 reads SGHTA; CDR2 reads FQGNSA. This CDR3 is built from 11 residues. V shed 1 base and J shed 10 bases, with 8 bases lying between them. The CDR3 is CASSLGGAQYF. The CDR3 region has the DNA TGTGCCAGCAGCTTAGGGGGCGCCCAGTACTTC.

This clonotype was counted only a few times. This chain links TRBV29-1 with TRBJ2-2; tentatively, D is TRBD1 (5 bases). The germline V gene has CDR1 SQVTM and CDR2 ANQGSEA. The CDR3 runs to 13 residues. The V end lost 4 bases, the J end lost 1 base, and 7 bases lay between the germline ends. CDR3 sequence: CSVGTQNTGELFF. In nucleotides, the CDR3 is TGCAGCGTTGGGACACAGAACACCGGGGAGCTGTTTTTT.

The rearrangement joins TRBV6-5 to TRBJ1-6; unclear D gene. The germline V and J ends were trimmed by 9 bases and 0 bases, with 15 bases remaining between them. Germline-derived CDR1 and CDR2 are MNHEY and SVGAGI. The CDR3 is 16 amino acids. This CDR3 is CASADGPSSYNSPLHF. The CDR3 nucleotides read TGTGCCAGTGCCGACGGCCCGAGCTCCTATAATTCACCCCTCCACTTT.

This clonotype was seen more than once but under ten times. The gene calls are TRBV6-5 and TRBJ2-1; 15 nucleotides line up with TRBD2. The germline gives CDR1 MNHEY, CDR2 SVGAGI. CDR3 length: 18 amino acids. The junction had 12 bases not matched to a gene; V was cut back by 5 bases and J by 7 bases. CDR3 nucleotide sequence: TGTGCCAGCAGTCGGACTAGCGGGAGGGCCTTGGCGCGAAATGAGCAGTTCTTC. Its translation: CASSRTSGRALARNEQFF.

J is TRBJ2-3 and V is TRBV9; unclear D gene. Trimming left V 0 bases short and J 2 bases short, with 10 bases between. Germline CDR1 is SGDLS and CDR2 is YYNGEE. The CDR3 is 15 residues long. The CDR3 bases are TGTGCCAGCAGCGTAGTAGGGTTTGCCACAGATACGCAGTATTTT. This translates into CASSVVGFATDTQYF.

V usage is TRBV6-5 and J usage is TRBJ2-1; 7 bases line up with TRBD1. Germline values: CDR1 MNHEY, CDR2 SVGAGI. The CDR3 totals 15 residues. With 5 bases clipped from V and 3 bases from J, the junction kept 7 bases outside the gene matches. The CDR3 bases are TGTGCCAGCAGTCCCCGGGACAGCTACTACAATGAGCAGTTCTTC. Residues: CASSPRDSYYNEQFF.

Only a few counts were recorded for this clonotype. V is TRBV20-1 and J is TRBJ2-5; 8 bases match TRBD2. With V trimmed by 4 bases and J by 3 bases, 4 bases remained unmatched. From germline, CDR1 is DFQATT and CDR2 SNEGSKA (reference sequence). The CDR3 has 13 amino acids. In DNA form, the CDR3 reads TGCAGTGCTACCAGCGGGAGCGAAGAGACCCAGTACTTC. Translating it yields CSATSGSEETQYF.

This clonotype has just a few counts. V and J are TRBV4-1 and TRBJ2-3, with D maybe TRBD1 (5 bases). V shed 4 bases and J shed 3 bases, with 11 bases lying between them. Germline V gene sequence: CDR1 MGHRA, CDR2 YSYEKL. The CDR3 is 14 amino acids. CDR3: CASSPGAGTDTQYF. Here the CDR3 DNA reads TGCGCCAGCAGCCCTGGGGCCGGGACAGATACGCAGTATTTT.

The chain employs TRBV7-8 and TRBJ1-2; 7 positions match TRBD1. The CDR3 loop spans 13 amino acids. CDR1 is SGHVS, CDR2 FQNEAQ, per germline. V dropped 4 bases and J dropped 4; count of bases not matched to a gene: 3. CDR3 DNA: TGTGCCAGCAGCTCGGACAGGTTCTATGGCTACACCTTC. It translates to CASSSDRFYGYTF.

The chain links TRBV9 to TRBJ1-4; D gene unclear. The CDR3 length is 15 residues. The germline V gene has CDR1 SGDLS and CDR2 YYNGEE. V lost 0 bases to trimming and J lost 0 bases, with 6 bases between them. CDR3 sequence (DNA): TGTGCCAGCAGCGTAGGCCAGACAACTAATGAAAAACTGTTTTTT. Encoded protein: CASSVGQTTNEKLFF.

The table lists this clonotype with a few counts. V usage is TRBV28 and J usage is TRBJ2-7, with D possibly being TRBD1 (6 bases). Germline-derived CDR1 and CDR2 are MDHEN and SYDVKM. The CDR3 runs to 13 residues. With 7 bases removed from V and 0 bases from J, the gap between germline ends came to 10 bases. This CDR3 is CASKPDSSYEQYF. Written as DNA, the CDR3 is TGTGCCAGCAAACCGGACAGCTCCTACGAGCAGTACTTC.

The CDR3 bases are TGTGCCAGCAGTGACGGTCGGGGCACAGATACGCAGTATTTT. It specifies CASSDGRGTDTQYF. V usage is TRBV2 and J usage is TRBJ2-3; the D is unclear. CDR1 is SNHLY, CDR2 FYNNEI, per germline. The CDR3 extends over 14 amino acids. V lost 3 bases, J lost 1 base, and 8 bases lay in between.

The CDR3 nucleotides are TGCGCCAGCAGCCAAGCAGCTTTAACTAATGAAAAACTGTTTTTT. Residues: CASSQAALTNEKLFF. V usage is TRBV4-3 and J usage is TRBJ1-4; D uncertain. The CDR3 covers 15 residues. Between the trimmed V and J ends, which lost 1 base and 1 base, there was a span of 7 bases. Germline V gives CDR1 LGHNA, CDR2 YSLEER.

The V gene is TRBV5-1, the J gene TRBJ2-3, with D uncertain. The CDR3 has 13 amino acids. The V gene lost 1 base and the J gene lost 4 bases, with 7 bases spanning the gap. The germline V gene encodes CDR1 SGHRS and CDR2 YFSETQ. CDR3 DNA: TGCGCCAGCAGCTTGCTAGTCTCAGATACGCAGTATTTT. Its translation is CASSLLVSDTQYF. Variable domain in full (rest from reference TRBV5-1 and TRBJ2-3): KAGVTQTPRYLIKTRGQQVTLSCSPISGHRSVSWYQQTPGQGLQFLFEYFSETQRNKGNFPGRFSGRQFSNSRSEMNVSTLELGDSALYLCASSLLVSDTQYFGPGTRLTVL.

This chain joins TRBV18 and TRBJ1-1; 7 bases are shared with TRBD1. Germline V gene sequence: CDR1 KGHSH, CDR2 LQKENI. The V segment lost 5 bases and the J segment 3 bases; nucleotides outside the gene matches: 6. This CDR3 has 14 residues. As DNA, the CDR3 is TGTGCCAGCTCATATACTGACAGGGACACTGAAGCTTTCTTT. It specifies CASSYTDRDTEAFF.

This clonotype was seen many times. V is TRBV30 and J is TRBJ1-1; TRBD1 agrees at 7 bases. V was pared by 4 bases and J by 3 bases, with 5 bases of the junction left unmatched. The CDR3 extends over 13 amino acids. Looked up from germline, CDR1 is GTSNPN and CDR2 is SVGIG (reference sequence). The CDR3 DNA is TGTGCCTGGAACCCAGGGGGTGACACTGAAGCTTTCTTT. Translating it yields CAWNPGGDTEAFF. The whole variable domain, remainder taken from reference TRBV30 and TRBJ1-1, is SQTIHQWPATLVQPVGSPLSLECTVEGTSNPNLYWYRQAAGRGLQLLFYSVGIGQISSEVPQNLSASRPQDRQFILSSKKLLLSDSGFYLCAWNPGGDTEAFFGQGTRLTVV.

V gene TRBV29-1 combines with J gene TRBJ2-2; 8 bases match TRBD1. Trimming cost V 6 bases and J 5 bases; bases outside gene matches: 5. The CDR3 runs to 13 residues. CDR1 is SQVTM, CDR2 ANQGSEA, per germline. The CDR3 nucleotides read TGCAGCGTGGGGACAGGAGGGACCGGGGAGCTGTTTTTT. This sequence encodes CSVGTGGTGELFF.

This clonotype was observed a single time. The chain has TRBV27 and TRBJ1-1, with D perhaps matching TRBD1 (5 bases). Trimming left V 3 bases short and J 4 bases short, with 15 bases between. Germline V gene data show CDR1 as MNHEY and CDR2 as SMNVEV (reference sequence). This CDR3 is 15 amino acids long. Here the CDR3 reads CASSLQGSTGTEAFF. In DNA, the CDR3 is TGTGCCAGCAGTTTGCAGGGCTCTACGGGCACTGAAGCTTTCTTT.

This clonotype has more than one count but fewer than ten. The CDR3 nucleotides read TGTGCCATCAGCCTGCATCCCGACGACAATGAGCAGTTCTTC. It encodes CAISLHPDDNEQFF. The chain carries TRBV10-3 and TRBJ2-1; no definite D call. The germline gives CDR1 ENHRY, CDR2 SYGVKD. Deletions cut 6 bases from V and 5 bases from J, with 14 bases between. The CDR3 runs 14 residues.

This sequence joins TRBV12-3 or TRBV12-4 and TRBJ2-7; 8 bases are a match to TRBD1. There are 15 residues in the CDR3. The J segment lost 11 bases and the V segment lost 5 bases, leaving 17 bases of the junction unmatched. CDR3 bases: TGTGCCAGCAGTGCCGGACAGGGACGGGATGCTGAAAAGTACTTC. Protein product: CASSAGQGRDAEKYF.

This clonotype turned up a few times. This chain links TRBV5-4 with TRBJ2-5; D is undetermined. Germline CDR1 is SGHNT and CDR2 is YYREEE (reference sequence). V was cut by 0 bases and J by 1 base, with 7 bases left in between. The CDR3 runs 14 residues. DNA for the CDR3: TGTGCCAGCAGCTTGGGATCTACCCAAGAGACCCAGTACTTC. Protein: CASSLGSTQETQYF.

The sample holds a few counts of this clonotype. CDR3 amino acids: CSARDVDSGGGSYNEQFF. CDR3 DNA sequence: TGCAGTGCTAGAGATGTTGATAGCGGGGGGGGGTCCTACAATGAGCAGTTCTTC. This sequence joins TRBV20-1 and TRBJ2-1, with 11 bases aligning to TRBD2. The J segment lost 1 base and the V segment lost 0 bases, leaving 8 bases of the junction unmatched. Germline CDR1 and CDR2: DFQATT and SNEGSKA (reference sequence). This CDR3 is built from 18 residues.

This clonotype was detected only a few times. The V gene is TRBV2, the J gene TRBJ2-2; 7 nucleotides align to TRBD2. Germline V lookup: CDR1 SNHLY, CDR2 FYNNEI. V gave up 3 bases and J gave up 0 bases; unmatched junction bases: 1. The CDR3 is made up of 15 amino acids. CDR3 in DNA: TGTGCCAGCAGTGAGGGGAGGGCGAACACCGGGGAGCTGTTTTTT. It is translated as CASSEGRANTGELFF.

The chain uses TRBV20-1 and TRBJ2-1; TRBD2 matches 10 bases. The CDR3 has 14 residues. Germline CDR1 and CDR2: DFQATT and SNEGSKA (reference sequence). The V gene end was trimmed by 3 bases and the J gene end by 14 bases; junction bases not matched to a gene: 13. The CDR3 is CSARTAGGPAGEFF. In DNA, the CDR3 is TGCAGTGCTAGGACAGCGGGAGGGCCCGCGGGCGAGTTCTTC.

This clonotype appeared a few times. The rearrangement uses TRBV7-2 and TRBJ2-1; the match to TRBD1 covers 8 bases. The germline CDR1 and CDR2 sequences are SGHTA and FQGNSA. V lost 3 bases and J lost 3; bases outside the gene matches: 4. The CDR3 runs to 15 residues. CDR3 loop: CASSFDRGGYNEQFF. The CDR3 DNA is TGTGCCAGCAGCTTTGACAGGGGAGGCTACAATGAGCAGTTCTTC.